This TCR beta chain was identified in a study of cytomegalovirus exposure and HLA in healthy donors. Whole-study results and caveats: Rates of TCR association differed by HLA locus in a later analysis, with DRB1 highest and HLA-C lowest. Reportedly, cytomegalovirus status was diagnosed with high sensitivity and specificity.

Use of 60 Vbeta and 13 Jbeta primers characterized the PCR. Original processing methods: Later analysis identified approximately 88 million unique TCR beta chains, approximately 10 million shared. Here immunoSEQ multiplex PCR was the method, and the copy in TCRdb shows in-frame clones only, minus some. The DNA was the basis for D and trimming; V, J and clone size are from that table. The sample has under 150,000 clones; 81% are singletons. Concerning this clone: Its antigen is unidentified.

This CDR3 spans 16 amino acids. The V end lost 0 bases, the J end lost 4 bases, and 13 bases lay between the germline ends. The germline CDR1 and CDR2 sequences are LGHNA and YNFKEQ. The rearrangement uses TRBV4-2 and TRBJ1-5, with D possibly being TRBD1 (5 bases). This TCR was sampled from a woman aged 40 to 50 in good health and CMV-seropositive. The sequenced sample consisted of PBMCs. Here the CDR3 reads CASSQESGVGNQPQHF. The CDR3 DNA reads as TGTGCCAGCAGCCAAGAATCGGGGGTAGGGAATCAGCCCCAGCATTTT.